The 18 T cell receptor beta chains reported below all come from one sample, sequenced in a study of a mutant IDH1 vaccine in newly diagnosed glioma. Profiling relied on immunoSEQ multiplex PCR, and the TCRdb table lists in-frame clones only, not all of them. Found here are 95,000 to 100,000 clones, about 87% of them singletons; the top ten hold under 0.65%. As for time point: baseline, week 1 (first vaccination visit). Indicated treatment: pre-vaccination baseline after standard-of-care therapy. The source was PBMCs, collected from a glioma patient treated with radiotherapy, temozolomide or both. The receptors were sampled from a woman aged 45-65 years with glioma.

The gene calls are TRBV2 and TRBJ2-7, with D unresolved. The CDR3 is made up of 12 amino acids. Germline V CDR1 and CDR2: SNHLY, FYNNEI. With 2 bases removed from V and 6 bases from J, the gap between germline ends came to 8 bases. The CDR3 DNA reads TGTGCCAGCAGTGAACTCGAATCCGAGCAGTACTTC. Its protein is CASSELESEQYF.

V is TRBV7-9 and J is TRBJ1-2; 7 positions match TRBD1. Germline V gene sequence: CDR1 SEHNR, CDR2 FQNEAQ (reference sequence). Trimming took 3 bases from V and 4 from J; bases not matched to a gene: 5. The CDR3 is 14 residues long. The CDR3, as DNA: TGTGCCAGCAGCTTCGGGACAGCCCGCTATGGCTACACCTTC. Translation: CASSFGTARYGYTF.

The V gene is TRBV4-1, the J gene TRBJ2-1; D gene ambiguous. The CDR3 is 17 amino acids. Trimming stripped 3 bases from V and 4 bases from J, with 19 bases between. CDR1 and CDR2 from the germline V gene are MGHRA and YSYEKL. The CDR3 sequence: CASSHLTTSQAYNEQFF. The DNA of the CDR3 is TGCGCCAGCAGCCACCTTACTACAAGCCAGGCTTACAATGAGCAGTTCTTC.

The chain is built from TRBV27 and TRBJ1-5, with no clear D. Trimming took off 6 bases at V and 3 bases at J, with 15 bases between the two ends. Germline lookup yields CDR1 MNHEY and CDR2 SMNVEV (reference sequence). CDR3 length: 15 amino acids. The CDR3 nucleotides read TGTGCCAGCAGCGCCTTTTCCAGATCCAATCAGCCCCAGCATTTT. It yields the protein CASSAFSRSNQPQHF.

The gene calls are TRBV11-1 and TRBJ2-1; TRBD1 matches 10 bases. The germline gives CDR1 SGHAT, CDR2 FQDESV (reference sequence). The CDR3 is 15 amino acids. The ends lost 5 bases at V and 7 bases at J; junction bases unmatched: 8. The CDR3 nucleotides read TGTGCCAGCAGCGCCCGGGACAGGGGCAAGAATGAGCAGTTCTTC. Amino acids: CASSARDRGKNEQFF.

This clone was seen more than once but under ten times. The chain employs TRBV7-9 and TRBJ1-4; no definite D call. Between the trimmed V and J ends, which lost 3 bases and 8 bases, there was a span of 19 bases. Germline lookup yields CDR1 SEHNR and CDR2 FQNEAQ (reference sequence). This CDR3 comprises 16 residues. For the CDR3, the DNA is TGTGCCAGCAGCTTTTCCCATAGTGCCCATGGGGAAAAACTGTTTTTT. Translation gives CASSFSHSAHGEKLFF.

The table lists this clone with a count of one. J is TRBJ2-7 and V is TRBV30, with TRBD1 matching over 10 bases. Trimming cost V 1 base and J 4 bases; bases outside gene matches: 19. Germline CDR1 GTSNPN, CDR2 SVGIG (reference sequence). This CDR3 has 19 amino acids. Here the CDR3 DNA reads TGTGCCTGGAGTGACCCATCAGACTACAGCCGGGACAGGGGTTACGAGCAGTACTTC. It codes for CAWSDPSDYSRDRGYEQYF.

The CDR3 coding sequence is TGTGCCAGCAGCGCCCCGCGTAACAATGAGCAGTTCTTC. Translated, it gives CASSAPRNNEQFF. The J gene is TRBJ2-1, the V gene TRBV11-2; D is unclear. The V and J ends lost 5 bases and 5 bases respectively, with 10 bases between them. This CDR3 has 13 residues. Germline CDR1 is SGHAT and CDR2 is FQNNGV. The variable domain in full, completed from reference TRBV11-2 and TRBJ2-1, reads EAGVAQSPRYKIIEKRQSVAFWCNPISGHATLYWYQQILGQGPKLLIQFQNNGVVDDSQLPKDRFSAERLKGVDSTLKIQPAKLEDSAVYLCASSAPRNNEQFFGPGTRLTVL.

The chain links TRBV2 to TRBJ2-1, with 7 bases matching TRBD2. Germline assignment: CDR1 SNHLY and CDR2 FYNNEI. V lost 6 bases, J lost 4 bases, and 9 bases stayed unmatched. The CDR3 has 15 residues. The CDR3 spells CASRIVAGIYNEQFF. CDR3 bases: TGTGCCAGCAGGATCGTAGCGGGCATATACAATGAGCAGTTCTTC.

The J gene is TRBJ1-2, the V gene TRBV2, with D perhaps TRBD1 (5 bases). V lost 8 bases, J lost 3 bases, and 19 bases lay in between. The CDR3 is 15 residues long. Per the germline V gene, CDR1 is SNHLY and CDR2 is FYNNEI. The CDR3 loop reads CASLARARADYGYTF. The CDR3 coding sequence is TGTGCCAGCCTGGCGAGGGCCAGGGCGGACTATGGCTACACCTTC.

This clone was observed once. This chain joins TRBV6-6 and TRBJ1-1; TRBD1 might be the D (6 bases). V lost 2 bases and J lost 2, with 9 bases in between. The CDR3 sequence is 14 residues long. Germline CDR1 reads MNHNY; CDR2 reads SVGAGI (reference sequence). CDR3 protein: CASSYQGINTEAFF. CDR3 coding DNA: TGTGCCAGCAGTTACCAGGGGATTAACACTGAAGCTTTCTTT.

V usage is TRBV6-7 and J usage is TRBJ1-5; 7 bases fit TRBD1. TRBV6-7 is placed among ORFs of uncertain function. The CDR3 is 22 amino acids. J was trimmed by 0 bases and V by 0 bases; bases with no gene match: 20. CDR3 coding DNA: TGTGCCAGCAGTTACTCGAGAGGAGGACCGGGACAGCATGTTTATAGCAATCAGCCCCAGCATTTT. Encoded protein: CASSYSRGGPGQHVYSNQPQHF.

The chain joins TRBV28 to TRBJ1-1; D perhaps matches TRBD1 (5 bases). The V and J ends lost 5 bases and 7 bases respectively, with 17 bases between them. Germline V lookup: CDR1 MDHEN, CDR2 SYDVKM. This CDR3 has 14 residues. The CDR3 here is CASSGVRDRSEAFF. In nucleotides, the CDR3 is TGTGCCAGCAGTGGAGTCCGGGACCGCAGTGAAGCTTTCTTT.

The CDR3 DNA sequence: TGTGCCACCACAATCTCCCACAGGGTCGGTGGCTACACCTTC. This sequence encodes CATTISHRVGGYTF. The gene calls are TRBV28 and TRBJ1-2; maybe TRBD1 (6 bases). V lost 10 bases and J lost 7, with 22 bases in between. The germline V gene has CDR1 MDHEN and CDR2 SYDVKM. The CDR3 is 14 amino acids.

CDR3 sequence (DNA): TGTGCCAGCAGCACCGGCACGGGGAATCAGCCCCAGCATTTT. This translates into CASSTGTGNQPQHF. The chain combines TRBV5-5 with TRBJ1-5; D gene ambiguous. This CDR3 comprises 14 residues. Trimming cost V 4 bases and J 4 bases, with 12 bases left between them. Per germline, CDR1 SGHKS and CDR2 YYEKEE (reference sequence).

This clone was found once. The CDR3 reads CASSRFQGSYNEQFF. CDR3 nucleotide sequence: TGTGCCAGCAGCCGCTTTCAGGGATCCTACAATGAGCAGTTCTTC. V usage is TRBV6-5 and J usage is TRBJ2-1, with a possible D match to TRBD1 (5 bases). Germline lookup yields CDR1 MNHEY and CDR2 SVGAGI. V was cut by 6 bases and J by 1 base, with 13 bases left in between. The CDR3 runs 15 residues.

The CDR3 DNA reads as TGTGCCAGCAGTGACTCGATAGGACTAGCGGGTCATGAGCAGTTCTTC. Its translation is CASSDSIGLAGHEQFF. The gene calls are TRBV6-4 and TRBJ2-1, with 11 bases identical to TRBD2. V gave up 0 bases and J gave up 8 bases; unmatched junction bases: 6. The CDR3 extends over 16 amino acids. The germline V gene has CDR1 MRHNA and CDR2 SNTAGT.

The chain is built from TRBV2 and TRBJ2-2; D assignment may be TRBD1 or TRBD2 (5 bases each). The CDR3 covers 14 residues. In germline, CDR1 is SNHLY, CDR2 FYNNEI. Trimming removed 4 bases at V and 5 bases at J, with 11 bases between. The CDR3 loop is CASSGQGGTGELFF. Written as DNA, the CDR3 is TGTGCCAGCAGTGGCCAGGGCGGGACCGGGGAGCTGTTTTTT.